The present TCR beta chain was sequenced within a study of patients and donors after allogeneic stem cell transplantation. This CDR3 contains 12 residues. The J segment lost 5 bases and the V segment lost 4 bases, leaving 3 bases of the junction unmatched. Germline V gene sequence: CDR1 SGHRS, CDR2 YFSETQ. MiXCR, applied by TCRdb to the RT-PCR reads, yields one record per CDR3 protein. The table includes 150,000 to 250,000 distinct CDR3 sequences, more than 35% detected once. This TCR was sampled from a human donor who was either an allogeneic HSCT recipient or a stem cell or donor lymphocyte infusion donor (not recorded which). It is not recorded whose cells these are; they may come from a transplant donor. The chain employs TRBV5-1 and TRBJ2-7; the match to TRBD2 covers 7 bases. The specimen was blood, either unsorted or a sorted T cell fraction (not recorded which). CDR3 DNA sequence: TGCGCCAGCAGCCAGCGGGGCGACGAGCAGTACTTC. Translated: CASSQRGDEQYF.